The 14 T cell receptor beta chains given below trace back to one sample, sequenced in a study of tumor-infiltrating lymphocytes in glioblastoma multiforme (dated by TCRdb to the late 2010s). This sample was sequenced with an Illumina HiSeq 2500. A modified ARM-PCR protocol with multiple V-beta primers and a C-beta primer was used to build TCRB libraries from RNA via three nested multiplex PCR rounds. The public reads were reanalyzed by TCRdb: fastp trimming at Q25, MiXCR alignment, in-frame beta chains only. Rows with one shared CDR3 protein collapse into an entry with the most common genes and DNA. In this sample the table shows about 18,000 distinct CDR3 sequences, 65% to 80% of which occur a single time. The biggest ten clones account for about 17% of the sample. The sequencing sample was made of peripheral blood. All receptors derive from a male donor with glioblastoma.

The V gene is TRBV28, the J gene TRBJ2-3; D tentatively reads TRBD1 or TRBD2 (5 bases each). V lost 5 bases, J lost 0 bases, and 15 bases lay in between. Germline V gene data show CDR1 as MDHEN and CDR2 as SYDVKM. The CDR3 loop spans 16 amino acids. This CDR3 is CASSRNRGPSTDTQYF. The CDR3 region has the DNA TGTGCCAGCAGTCGAAACCGGGGCCCTAGCACAGATACGCAGTATTTT.

In this sample, this clonotype is medium-sized (0.01 to 0.1%). The chain uses TRBV29-1 and TRBJ2-5; possibly TRBD1 for D (6 bases). Germline-derived CDR1 and CDR2 are SQVTM and ANQGSEA. Trimming removed 3 bases from V and 7 bases from J, with 15 bases in between. The CDR3 spans 13 residues. The CDR3 sequence is CSVDLQGIGTQYF. The CDR3 bases are TGCAGCGTTGACCTACAGGGTATCGGGACCCAGTACTTC.

Worth noting for this clonotype: Sequence at one end of the junction differs from germline and may be a read error. The J gene is TRBJ1-2, the V gene TRBV11-2; maybe TRBD1 (6 bases). The CDR3 is made up of 14 amino acids. Per the germline V gene, CDR1 is SGHAT and CDR2 is FQNNGV. The CDR3 sequence is CASNLDRGDYGYTF. The CDR3 DNA is TGTGCCAGCAACTTAGATAGGGGGGACTACGGCTACACCTTC. Complete variable domain (other parts from reference TRBV11-2 and TRBJ1-2): EAGVAQSPRYKIIEKRQSVAFWCNPISGHATLYWYQQILGQGPKLLIQFQNNGVVDDSQLPKDRFSAERLKGVDSTLKIQPAKLEDSAVYLCASNLDRGDYGYTFGSGTRLTVV.

A note on this clonotype: A read error may explain this, as a much larger clone is one base away. Because the CDR3 is missing its conserved closing phenylalanine or tryptophan, this is likely a read error. V usage is TRBV28 and J usage is TRBJ2-5, with D possibly being TRBD2 (6 bases). The CDR3 length is 13 residues. Germline V gives CDR1 MDHEN, CDR2 SYDVKM. Trimming took off 9 bases at V and 5 bases at J, with 16 bases between the two ends. The CDR3 DNA is TGTGCCAGTGGACGGGGGAGTCGGGAGACCCAGTACTTA. It translates to CASGRGSRETQYL.

As regards this clonotype: A read error is likely, as this CDR3 ends without the conserved phenylalanine or tryptophan. This sequence joins TRBV11-2 and TRBJ2-2; 7 bases line up with TRBD2. Germline V gives CDR1 SGHAT, CDR2 FQNNGV. The CDR3 consists of 16 residues. DNA for the CDR3: TGTGCCAGCAGCATCACTAGCGTAACGAACACCGTGGAGCTGTTTGTT. Its protein product is CASSITSVTNTVELFV.

Many counts were recorded for this clonotype. The rearrangement links TRBV7-9 to TRBJ2-2, with 10 positions matching TRBD2. Germline lookup yields CDR1 SEHNR and CDR2 FQNEAQ (reference sequence). The CDR3 runs to 14 residues. Trimming took 7 bases from V and 6 from J; bases not matched to a gene: 5. The CDR3 here is CASTPTSGAGELFF. DNA for the CDR3: TGTGCCAGCACCCCAACTAGCGGGGCCGGGGAGCTGTTTTTT.

The J gene is TRBJ1-6, the V gene TRBV6-5; D remains unclear. Deletions cut 0 bases from V and 7 bases from J, with 13 bases between. The CDR3 covers 16 residues. Germline V CDR1 and CDR2: MNHEY, SVGAGI. The CDR3 coding sequence is TGTGCCAGCAGTTACTCGACGATGGGCAACAATTCACCCCTCCACTTT. It encodes CASSYSTMGNNSPLHF.

This chain's CDR3 is CASSQVGTTYEQYF. Written as DNA, the CDR3 is TGTGCCAGCAGCCAAGTCGGGACAACCTACGAGCAGTACTTC. The V gene is TRBV7-9, the J gene TRBJ2-7; possible D gene TRBD1, 6 bases. The CDR3 runs 14 residues. Per germline, CDR1 SEHNR and CDR2 FQNEAQ (reference sequence). V was cut by 5 bases and J by 2 bases, with 13 bases left in between. The variable domain in full, completed from reference TRBV7-9 and TRBJ2-7, reads DTGVSQNPRHKITKRGQNVTFRCDPISEHNRLYWYRQTLGQGPEFLTYFQNEAQLEKSRLLSDRFSAERPKGSFSTLEIQRTEQGDSAMYLCASSQVGTTYEQYFGPGTRLTVT.

This clonotype has only one observation. One junction end disagrees with the germline gene, perhaps due to a read error. This chain links TRBV29-1 with TRBJ2-1; D possibly corresponds to TRBD1 (5 bases). The CDR3 is made up of 12 amino acids. CDR1 SQVTM and CDR2 ANQGSEA come from the germline V gene. The CDR3 coding sequence is TGCAGCGTTGATACAGGTTCAGGAGAGCTGTTCTTC. Its protein product is CSVDTGSGELFF.

As for this clonotype: A read error is likely, as this CDR3 ends without the conserved phenylalanine or tryptophan. The rearrangement uses TRBV10-3 and TRBJ1-3; D call uncertain. Germline-derived CDR1 and CDR2 are ENHRY and SYGVKD. This CDR3 spans 11 amino acids. Here the CDR3 DNA reads TGTGCCATCATACCTGGAAACAGCATATATCTT. Translating gives CAIIPGNSIYL.

The sample holds one count of this clonotype. V is TRBV29-1 and J is TRBJ2-7; 8 bases line up with TRBD1. The CDR3 is 12 residues long. The germline V gene encodes CDR1 SQVTM and CDR2 ANQGSEA. J was trimmed by 4 bases and V by 7 bases; bases with no gene match: 6. CDR3 residues: CSGGWTGYEQYF. Written as DNA, the CDR3 is TGCAGCGGGGGTTGGACAGGGTACGAGCAGTACTTC.

The genes are TRBV11-2 and TRBJ2-2; 7 positions agree with TRBD1. The CDR3 length is 15 residues. Germline V gene data show CDR1 as SGHAT and CDR2 as FQNNGV. Trimming removed 3 bases from V and 7 bases from J; junction bases left unmatched: 8. CDR3 nucleotide sequence: TGTGCCAGCAGCTTCATGGCAGGGGGTTACGGGGAGCTGTTTTTT. Translating gives CASSFMAGGYGELFF.

Regarding this clonotype: This likely comes from a read error, as the CDR3 has no conserved phenylalanine or tryptophan at its end. This chain links TRBV29-1 with TRBJ2-2, with 8 bases matching TRBD1. J gave up 7 bases and V 1 base, and 8 bases lay outside the gene matches. The CDR3 totals 15 residues. In germline, CDR1 is SQVTM, CDR2 ANQGSEA. Here the CDR3 DNA reads TGCAGCGTTGAAGGGGACAGGCGGCCGGGCGGGGAGCTGTTTTAT. Its protein product is CSVEGDRRPGGELFY.

On this clonotype: It is unclear where the CDR3 begins or ends on the DNA, so no DNA is shown, and the CDR3 is as TCRdb lists it. The chain joins TRBV11-2 to TRBJ1-5; the listed D gene, TRBD1, was not tested against the DNA. CDR1 and CDR2 (germline): SGHAT, FQNNGV. The CDR3 length equals 16 residues, ends included. CDR3 in amino acids: CASTHEQGESINPSIF.